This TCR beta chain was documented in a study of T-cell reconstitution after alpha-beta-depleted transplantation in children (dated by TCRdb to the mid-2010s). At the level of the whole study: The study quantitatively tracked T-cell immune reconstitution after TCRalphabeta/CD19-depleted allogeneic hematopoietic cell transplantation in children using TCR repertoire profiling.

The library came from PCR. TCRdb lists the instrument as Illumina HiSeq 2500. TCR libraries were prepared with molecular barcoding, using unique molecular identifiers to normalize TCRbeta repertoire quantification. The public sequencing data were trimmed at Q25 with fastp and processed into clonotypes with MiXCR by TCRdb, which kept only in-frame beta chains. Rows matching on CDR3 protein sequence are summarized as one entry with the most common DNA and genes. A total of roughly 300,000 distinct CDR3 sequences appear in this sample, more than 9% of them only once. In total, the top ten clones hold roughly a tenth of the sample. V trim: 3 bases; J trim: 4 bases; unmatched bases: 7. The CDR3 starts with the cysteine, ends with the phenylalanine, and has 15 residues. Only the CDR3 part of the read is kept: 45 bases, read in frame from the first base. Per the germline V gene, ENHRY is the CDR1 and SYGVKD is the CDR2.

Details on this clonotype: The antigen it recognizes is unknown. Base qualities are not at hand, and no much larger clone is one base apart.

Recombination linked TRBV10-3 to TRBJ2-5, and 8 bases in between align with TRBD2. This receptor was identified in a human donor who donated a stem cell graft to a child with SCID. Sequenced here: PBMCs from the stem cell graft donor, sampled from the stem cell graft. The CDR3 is CAISDPAGGSETQYF. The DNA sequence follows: TGTGCCATCAGTGACCCTGCGGGGGGTTCAGAGACCCAGTACTTC.